Shown below are 5 T cell receptor beta chains from a single sample sequenced in a study of regulatory T cells in long-lasting Graves disease. The time point here: newly diagnosed GD, antithyroid drugs for less than 3 months. With RNA extracted from PBMCs as input, the TCR library was made. According to the study, TCR beta libraries were built with iRepertoire HTBI primers and CDR3-region Arm-PCR. From the multiplex PCR reads, TCRdb called clonotypes with MiXCR, one entry per CDR3 protein. Of 350,000 to 500,000 distinct CDR3 sequences in the sample, 16% were seen once. These data were likewise used in another study, on T cells in Graves' hyperthyroidism and ophthalmopathy.

The sample was peripheral blood mononuclear cells (PBMCs), taken at new diagnosis, from a patient treated with antithyroid drugs. The receptors were gathered from a woman younger than 45 with Graves disease.

In this sample, this clonotype turned up many times. The V gene is TRBV20-1, the J gene TRBJ2-1, with 9 bases lining up with TRBD2. V was pared by 1 base and J by 10 bases, with 14 bases of the junction left unmatched. Germline CDR1 reads DFQATT; CDR2 reads SNEGSKA (reference sequence). This CDR3 is built from 16 residues. The chain's CDR3 is CSARAQFAGGPYEQFF. The CDR3 region has the DNA TGCAGTGCTAGAGCCCAATTCGCGGGAGGGCCATACGAGCAGTTCTTC.

In its sample, this clonotype was seen a few times. The chain employs TRBV24-1 and TRBJ2-1, with D possibly being TRBD2 (5 bases). Trimming took 4 bases from V and 8 from J, leaving 11 bases between them. The germline CDR1 and CDR2 sequences are KGHDR and SFDVKD. This CDR3 comprises 13 residues. The CDR3 sequence: CATSDPRDDEQFF. The CDR3 region has the DNA TGTGCCACCAGTGACCCGAGGGATGATGAGCAGTTCTTC.

A remark on this clonotype: One junction end disagrees with the germline gene, perhaps due to a read error. The V and J genes are TRBV27 and TRBJ2-1, with D tentatively TRBD2 (6 bases). Germline V gene data show CDR1 as MNHEY and CDR2 as SMNVEV (reference sequence). This CDR3 has 12 residues. DNA for the CDR3: TGTGCCGGCAGCCTCTCGGGAGTTGGGCAGTTCTTC. This sequence encodes CAGSLSGVGQFF.

Only a few counts were recorded for this clonotype. The chain carries TRBV7-9 and TRBJ2-4; 9 bases fit TRBD2. Looked up from germline, CDR1 is SEHNR and CDR2 is FQNEAQ (reference sequence). The CDR3 consists of 20 residues. The V and J ends lost 6 bases and 3 bases, in that order; junction bases with no gene match: 21. The chain's CDR3 is CASSQPRTSEEMLGKNIQYF. The CDR3 DNA is TGTGCCAGCAGTCAGCCGCGGACTAGCGAGGAGATGTTAGGCAAAAACATTCAGTACTTC.

This clonotype was seen at least ten times. The chain carries TRBV6-1 and TRBJ2-1; D unresolved. The V and J ends lost 6 bases and 9 bases respectively, with 15 bases between them. The CDR3 runs 13 residues. CDR1 and CDR2 from the germline V gene are MNHNS and SASEGT. Written as DNA, the CDR3 is TGTGCCAGCAGCCGGCAGTATGGGATTGAGCAGTTCTTC. Protein product: CASSRQYGIEQFF.